One and the same sample provided the 5 T cell receptor beta chains below, sequenced in a study of T cells after yellow fever vaccination. TCRdb analysed the 5' RACE reads with MiXCR anew, one entry per CDR3 protein. The sample carries under 100,000 distinct CDR3 sequences, less than 6% recorded once. Source: CD8+ T cells sorted from PBMCs, taken 10 days after the yellow fever booster vaccination. The receptors were gathered from a man aged 18 to 30 who received the YFV17D yellow fever vaccine.

This clonotype was observed at least ten times. The chain combines TRBV12-3 or TRBV12-4 with TRBJ2-1, with D possibly TRBD2 on 5 matching bases. V gave up 5 bases and J gave up 8 bases, with 13 bases separating them. The CDR3 is made up of 13 amino acids. CDR3 sequence reads: CASSKHGVHEQFF. The CDR3, as DNA: TGTGCCAGCAGTAAACACGGGGTCCATGAGCAGTTCTTC.

J is TRBJ2-2 and V is TRBV6-5, with 10 bases lining up with TRBD2. Germline V gene lookup returns CDR1 MNHEY and CDR2 SVGAGI. The CDR3 is made up of 16 amino acids. With V trimmed by 4 bases and J by 2 bases, 4 bases remained unmatched. The CDR3 DNA reads TGTGCCAGCAGTTTACTAGCGGGGATTAACACCGGGGAGCTGTTTTTT. Translation gives CASSLLAGINTGELFF.

There are a few counts of this clonotype. The V call is TRBV19, the J call TRBJ2-7; 7 bases map to TRBD1. Germline-derived CDR1 and CDR2 are LNHDA and SQIVND (reference sequence). This CDR3 has 15 residues. V gave up 2 bases and J gave up 6 bases; unmatched junction bases: 10. This chain's CDR3 is CASSITSGTASEQYF. The CDR3 bases are TGTGCCAGTAGTATAACCTCCGGGACAGCCTCCGAGCAGTACTTC.

The chain is built from TRBV28 and TRBJ2-3; D gene ambiguous. The CDR3 length is 10 residues. Germline V gene lookup returns CDR1 MDHEN and CDR2 SYDVKM. The germline V and J ends were trimmed by 7 bases and 4 bases, with 3 bases remaining between them. Here the CDR3 reads CASKADTQYF. The CDR3 DNA is TGTGCCAGCAAGGCAGATACGCAGTATTTT.

J is TRBJ2-7 and V is TRBV20-1; TRBD2 matches at 11 bases. This CDR3 is 11 amino acids long. Germline values: CDR1 DFQATT, CDR2 SNEGSKA (reference sequence). The CDR3 bases are TGCTTAGCGGGGGGGTTTAGCGAGCAGTACGTC. This encodes CLAGGFSEQYV.